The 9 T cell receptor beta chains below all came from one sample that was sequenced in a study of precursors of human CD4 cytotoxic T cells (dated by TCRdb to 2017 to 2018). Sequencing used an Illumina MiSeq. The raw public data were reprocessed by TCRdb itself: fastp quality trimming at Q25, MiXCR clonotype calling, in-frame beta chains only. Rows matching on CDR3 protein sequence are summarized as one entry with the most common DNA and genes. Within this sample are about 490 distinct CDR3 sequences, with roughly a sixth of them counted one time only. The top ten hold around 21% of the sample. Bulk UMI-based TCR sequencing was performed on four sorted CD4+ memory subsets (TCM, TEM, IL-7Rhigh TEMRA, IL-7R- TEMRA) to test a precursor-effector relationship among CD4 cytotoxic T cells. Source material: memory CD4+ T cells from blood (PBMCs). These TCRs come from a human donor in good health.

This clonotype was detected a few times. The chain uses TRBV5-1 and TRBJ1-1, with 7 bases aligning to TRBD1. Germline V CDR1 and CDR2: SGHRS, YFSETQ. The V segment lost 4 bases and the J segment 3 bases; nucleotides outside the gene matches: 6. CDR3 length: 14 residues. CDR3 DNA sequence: TGCGCCAGCAGCGCACAGGGGTATGACACTGAAGCTTTCTTT. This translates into CASSAQGYDTEAFF.

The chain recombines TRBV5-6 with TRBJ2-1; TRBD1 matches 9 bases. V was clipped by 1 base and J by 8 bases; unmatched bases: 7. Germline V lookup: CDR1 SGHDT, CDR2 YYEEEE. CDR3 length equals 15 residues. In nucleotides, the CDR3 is TGTGCCAGCAGCTTGACCGGGACAGGGCTTGATGAGCAGTTCTTC. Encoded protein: CASSLTGTGLDEQFF.

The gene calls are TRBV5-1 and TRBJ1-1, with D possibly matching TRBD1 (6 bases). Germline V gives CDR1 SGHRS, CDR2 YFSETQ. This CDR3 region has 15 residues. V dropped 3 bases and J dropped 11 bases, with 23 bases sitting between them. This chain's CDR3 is CASSSLSGSKRGAFF. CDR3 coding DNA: TGCGCCAGCAGCTCCCTTTCCGGTTCCAAAAGGGGGGCTTTCTTT.

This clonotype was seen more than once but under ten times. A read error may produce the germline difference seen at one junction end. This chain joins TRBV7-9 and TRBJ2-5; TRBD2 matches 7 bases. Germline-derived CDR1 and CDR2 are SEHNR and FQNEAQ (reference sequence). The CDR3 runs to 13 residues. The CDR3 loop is CASSLGEGQTLYF. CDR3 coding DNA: TGTGCCAGCAGCTTAGGGGAGGGGCAGACCCTGTACTTC.

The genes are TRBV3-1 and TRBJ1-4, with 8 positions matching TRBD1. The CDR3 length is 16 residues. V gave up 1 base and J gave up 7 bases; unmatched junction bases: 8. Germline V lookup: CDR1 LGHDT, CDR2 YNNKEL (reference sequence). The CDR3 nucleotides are TGTGCCAGCAGCCAAGGAATTGGACAGGGCCCTGAAAAACTGTTTTTT. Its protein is CASSQGIGQGPEKLFF.

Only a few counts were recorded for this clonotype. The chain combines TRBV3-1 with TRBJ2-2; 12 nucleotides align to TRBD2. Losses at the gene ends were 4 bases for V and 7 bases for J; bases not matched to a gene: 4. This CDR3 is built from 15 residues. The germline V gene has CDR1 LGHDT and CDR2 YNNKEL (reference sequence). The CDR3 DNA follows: TGTGCCAGCAGCCCACGGACTAGCGGGGACGGGGAGCTGTTTTTT. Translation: CASSPRTSGDGELFF.

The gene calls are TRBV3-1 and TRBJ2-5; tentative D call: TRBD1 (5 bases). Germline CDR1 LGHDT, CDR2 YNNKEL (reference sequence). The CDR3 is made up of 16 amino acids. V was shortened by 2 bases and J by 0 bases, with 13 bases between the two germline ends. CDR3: CASSQTRVRHQETQYF. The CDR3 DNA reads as TGTGCCAGCAGCCAAACCAGGGTGAGGCACCAAGAGACCCAGTACTTC.

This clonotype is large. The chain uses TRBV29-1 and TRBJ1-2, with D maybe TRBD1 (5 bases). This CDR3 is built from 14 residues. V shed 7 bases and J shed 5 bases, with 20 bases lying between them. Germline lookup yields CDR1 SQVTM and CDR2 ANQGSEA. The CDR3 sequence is CSALTGADLYGYTF. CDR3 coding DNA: TGCAGCGCCCTTACAGGAGCTGATCTATATGGCTACACCTTC.

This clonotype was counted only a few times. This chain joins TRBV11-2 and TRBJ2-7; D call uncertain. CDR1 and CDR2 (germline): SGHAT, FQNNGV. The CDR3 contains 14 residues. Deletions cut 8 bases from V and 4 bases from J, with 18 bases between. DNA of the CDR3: TGTGCCAGCGACCGGATAAGTGGTTCTTACGAGCAGTACTTC. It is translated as CASDRISGSYEQYF.